This TCR beta chain was found in a study of cytomegalovirus exposure and HLA in healthy donors. The PCR contained 60 Vbeta and 13 Jbeta primers. The assay was immunoSEQ multiplex PCR, and TCRdb's table has in-frame clones only and misses some. Of over 200,000 clones detected, about 84% appear once; the ten largest clones hold over 1%. Trimming shortened V by 4 bases and J by 3 bases, and 6 bases separated the two germline ends. This CDR3 is built from 12 residues. CDR1 and CDR2 from the germline V gene are SNHLY and FYNNEI. About this clone itself: The antigen remains unidentified.

Study-level points and caveats: Presence/absence analyses treated sequencing depth as roughly uniform across donors.

The sequence derives from a human donor in good health. This sequence joins TRBV2 and TRBJ1-1; possible D gene TRBD1, 5 bases. Sample: PBMCs. The CDR3 reads CASSVRDTEAFF. The CDR3, as DNA: TGTGCCAGCAGTGTCAGGGACACTGAAGCTTTCTTT.